This T cell receptor (beta chain) was sequenced for a study of post-analysis software for immune sequencing data. TCR beta cDNA libraries had unique molecular identifiers. TCRdb redid the calling of the PCR reads with MiXCR, one entry per CDR3 protein. The sample has about 570,000 distinct CDR3 sequences, roughly 34% seen once. General study results and limits: Patients carried 4 or 5 TRBV segments more frequently than controls did, and TRBV5-6, TRBV5-1 and TRBV20-1 were among them. Controls significantly exceeded multiple sclerosis patients in normalized Chao1 diversity.

V lost 4 bases and J lost 6, with 12 bases in between. There are 13 residues in the CDR3. From germline, CDR1 is SGHRS and CDR2 YFSETQ. This clonotype was found a few times. No antigen is known for it. This sequence joins TRBV5-1 and TRBJ2-3; D call uncertain. The clonotype comes from a girl under 18 with multiple sclerosis. The sample taken for sequencing was blood. The CDR3 is CASSPTPSDTQYF. The DNA for the CDR3 is TGCGCCAGCAGCCCGACACCCTCGGATACGCAGTATTTT.